The 26 T cell receptor beta chains below were found in one sample sequenced in a study of T cells in Graves' hyperthyroidism and ophthalmopathy. RNA transcripts provided the source from which TCR beta CDR3 regions were amplified. Initially, a first-round RT-PCR of the TCR CDR3 employed the HTBI primer set. TCRdb reanalysed the multiplex PCR reads using MiXCR and keeps one entry per CDR3 protein. Found here are hundreds of thousands of distinct CDR3 sequences, around 15% of them singletons; the top ten hold 3.8%. The specimen sequenced was blood. These receptors were obtained from a young woman with Graves' hyperthyroidism.

As concerns this clonotype: The junction does not match germline at one end; this may be a read error. The chain recombines TRBV4-1 with TRBJ2-1, with D possibly TRBD2 on 6 matching bases. The CDR3 is 14 residues long. Germline values: CDR1 MGHRA, CDR2 YSYEKL. The DNA for the CDR3 is TGCGCCAGCAGCCATGCGGGATCCTACAGTGAGCAGTTCTTC. It encodes CASSHAGSYSEQFF.

This clonotype has at least ten counts. The gene calls are TRBV20-1 and TRBJ1-1, with D perhaps TRBD1 (5 bases). CDR1 and CDR2 (germline): DFQATT, SNEGSKA (reference sequence). V lost 4 bases and J lost 4, with 16 bases in between. CDR3 length: 14 amino acids. CDR3 residues: CSAIPPPGGTEAFF. For the CDR3, the DNA is TGCAGTGCTATCCCCCCCCCCGGGGGCACTGAAGCTTTCTTT.

This chain uses TRBV11-2 with TRBJ2-5, with a possible D match to TRBD2 (6 bases). Germline V gene sequence: CDR1 SGHAT, CDR2 FQNNGV. CDR3 size: 15 residues. The germline V and J ends were trimmed by 0 bases and 2 bases, with 10 bases remaining between them. The CDR3 sequence: CASSLDWGGQETQYF. The CDR3 coding sequence is TGTGCCAGCAGCTTAGATTGGGGAGGTCAAGAGACCCAGTACTTC.

The V gene is TRBV5-1, the J gene TRBJ1-1; D gene unclear. V was cut by 2 bases and J by 10 bases, with 27 bases left in between. CDR3 length equals 17 residues. Germline assignment: CDR1 SGHRS and CDR2 YFSETQ. CDR3 amino acids: CASSFLLTRARNGSAFF. CDR3 coding DNA: TGCGCCAGCAGCTTTCTGCTCACCCGGGCCAGAAATGGTTCAGCTTTCTTT.

The CDR3 sequence: CSARLSGGETQYF. The CDR3 DNA reads TGCAGTGCTAGATTATCTGGGGGGGAGACCCAGTACTTC. The V and J genes are TRBV20-1 and TRBJ2-5, with a weak D call TRBD2 (6 bases). CDR3 length equals 13 residues. Looked up from germline, CDR1 is DFQATT and CDR2 is SNEGSKA (reference sequence). Trimming took off 2 bases at V and 5 bases at J, with 12 bases between the two ends.

This clonotype was counted ten times or more. This chain links TRBV3-1 with TRBJ2-1, with TRBD2 identical over 8 bases. V shed 4 bases and J 9 bases; nucleotides not matched to a gene: 23. The CDR3 is 19 amino acids. Looked up from germline, CDR1 is LGHDT and CDR2 is YNNKEL (reference sequence). CDR3 loop: CASSPTYPGEAGAEAEQFF. CDR3 DNA: TGTGCCAGCAGCCCAACATACCCAGGGGAAGCGGGAGCGGAAGCTGAGCAGTTCTTC.

The table lists this clonotype with a few counts. The rearrangement uses TRBV19 and TRBJ1-1; 8 bases line up with TRBD1. Germline V lookup: CDR1 LNHDA, CDR2 SQIVND (reference sequence). CDR3 size: 15 residues. V shed 4 bases and J 3 bases; nucleotides not matched to a gene: 7. CDR3 sequence (DNA): TGTGCCAGTAGTACACGGGACAGGAGGTACACTGAAGCTTTCTTT. It encodes CASSTRDRRYTEAFF.

This clonotype occurred many times. The genes are TRBV5-1 and TRBJ1-2; D is possibly TRBD1 (5 bases). V was trimmed by 4 bases and J by 8 bases, leaving 15 bases between them. CDR3 length equals 13 residues. The germline CDR1 and CDR2 sequences are SGHRS and YFSETQ. CDR3 bases: TGCGCCAGCAGCATTCAGGGTTCGGTCGGCTACACCTTC. Amino acids: CASSIQGSVGYTF.

Many counts were recorded for this clonotype. This chain joins TRBV27 and TRBJ2-7, with D possibly TRBD1 on 6 matching bases. Trimming pared 3 bases from V and 1 base from J, leaving 10 bases between. From germline, CDR1 is MNHEY and CDR2 SMNVEV (reference sequence). CDR3 length: 14 residues. The CDR3 bases are TGTGCCAGCAGTTTCGACAGGCTTTCCTACGAGCAGTACTTC. Protein product: CASSFDRLSYEQYF.

The chain is built from TRBV5-4 and TRBJ2-3; 13 nucleotides match TRBD2. In germline, CDR1 is SGHNT, CDR2 YYREEE (reference sequence). The CDR3 totals 16 residues. Trimming at V came to 4 bases and at J to 6 bases, leaving 8 bases not matched to a gene. The CDR3 DNA reads as TGTGCCAGCAGCGCAGGACTAGCGGGAGAAGGCGATACGCAGTATTTT. It codes for CASSAGLAGEGDTQYF.

In its sample, this clonotype was seen many times. The gene calls are TRBV3-1 and TRBJ1-2, with D tentatively TRBD1 (5 bases). V was shortened by 1 base and J by 2 bases, with 11 bases between the two germline ends. Looked up from germline, CDR1 is LGHDT and CDR2 is YNNKEL (reference sequence). The CDR3 is 15 amino acids. The CDR3 nucleotides are TGTGCCAGCAGCCAAGGGATAGGGGACAACTATGGCTACACCTTC. As protein: CASSQGIGDNYGYTF.

At least ten counts were recorded for this clonotype. The chain is built from TRBV6-5 and TRBJ1-1; D ambiguous. The CDR3 loop spans 14 amino acids. The germline V gene encodes CDR1 MNHEY and CDR2 SVGAGI. V lost 2 bases to trimming and J lost 12 bases, with 19 bases between them. In DNA, the CDR3 is TGTGCCAGCAGTTACCCAGGCGGACCCTCCAAACCTTTCTTT. It encodes CASSYPGGPSKPFF.

This chain links TRBV15 with TRBJ2-7; D remains ambiguous. The CDR3 is 13 residues long. From germline, CDR1 is LNHNV and CDR2 YYDKDF (reference sequence). V was cut by 5 bases and J by 3 bases, with 11 bases left in between. CDR3 sequence: CATSFGGSYEQYF. CDR3 coding DNA: TGTGCCACCAGCTTTGGTGGAAGCTACGAGCAGTACTTC.

This clonotype came up a few times. V and J are TRBV29-1 and TRBJ2-3; no reliable D call. The CDR3 covers 14 residues. Per germline, CDR1 SQVTM and CDR2 ANQGSEA. V was pared by 5 bases and J by 1 base, with 13 bases between. The CDR3: CSVLLARRTDTQYF. Here the CDR3 DNA reads TGCAGCGTTCTTTTGGCAAGACGCACAGATACGCAGTATTTT.

This clonotype was picked up many times. V usage is TRBV27 and J usage is TRBJ2-2; D perhaps matches TRBD2 (5 bases). V was trimmed by 5 bases and J by 7 bases, leaving 20 bases between them. The CDR3 covers 16 residues. Germline CDR1 and CDR2: MNHEY and SMNVEV (reference sequence). In nucleotides, the CDR3 is TGTGCCAGCAGTCCAGGAACTAGACCTTCGGACGGGGAGCTGTTTTTT. It yields the protein CASSPGTRPSDGELFF.

This clonotype was counted at least ten times. This CDR3 reads CASRQGGDTEAFF. In DNA form, the CDR3 reads TGTGCCAGCAGACAGGGAGGGGACACTGAAGCTTTCTTT. V is TRBV12-3 or TRBV12-4 and J is TRBJ1-1; D is possibly TRBD1 (6 bases). Trimming took off 6 bases at V and 3 bases at J, with 11 bases between the two ends. This CDR3 comprises 13 residues.

This clonotype came up a few times. J is TRBJ1-2 and V is TRBV19; perhaps TRBD1 as D (6 bases). V lost 5 bases, J lost 2 bases, and 12 bases lay in between. This CDR3 region has 14 residues. Germline V gene lookup returns CDR1 LNHDA and CDR2 SQIVND (reference sequence). DNA for the CDR3: TGTGCCAGTAGTTGGGCAGGACAGAACTATGGCTACACCTTC. Its protein is CASSWAGQNYGYTF.

This clonotype was seen a few times. The chain carries TRBV19 and TRBJ1-5; D is perhaps TRBD1 (6 bases). The CDR3 extends over 14 amino acids. Germline assignment: CDR1 LNHDA and CDR2 SQIVND (reference sequence). V dropped 7 bases and J dropped 9 bases, with 19 bases sitting between them. This CDR3 reads CASKLSGHGMPQHF. In nucleotides, the CDR3 is TGTGCCAGTAAGCTGTCGGGACACGGCATGCCCCAGCATTTT.

This clonotype was observed a handful of times. V is TRBV4-3 and J is TRBJ2-7, with a tentative D call TRBD1 (6 bases). The ends were cut back, 4 bases at V and 2 bases at J, with 15 bases in the middle. This CDR3 spans 15 amino acids. CDR1 LGHNA and CDR2 YSLEER come from the germline V gene. The CDR3 loop is CASSPNPEGAYEQYF. CDR3 sequence (DNA): TGCGCCAGCAGCCCCAACCCCGAGGGGGCCTACGAGCAGTACTTC.

The rearrangement uses TRBV4-1 and TRBJ2-3; D gene uncertain. Deletions cut 1 base from V and 6 bases from J, with 8 bases between. This CDR3 has 13 residues. Per the germline V gene, CDR1 is MGHRA and CDR2 is YSYEKL. CDR3 DNA: TGCGCCAGCAGCCAAGCCCGATTTGATACGCAGTATTTT. It specifies CASSQARFDTQYF.

This clonotype was observed many times. This chain links TRBV6-1 with TRBJ2-1, with D unresolved. The ends were cut back, 2 bases at V and 0 bases at J, with 8 bases in the middle. Germline CDR1 is MNHNS and CDR2 is SASEGT. The CDR3 runs 15 residues. CDR3: CASSEQRASYNEQFF. CDR3 DNA: TGTGCCAGCAGTGAACAGCGAGCCTCCTACAATGAGCAGTTCTTC.

In this sample, this clonotype turned up a few times. This rearrangement joins TRBV20-1 to TRBJ1-5; 9 bases are shared with TRBD1. In germline, CDR1 is DFQATT, CDR2 SNEGSKA (reference sequence). Trimming cost V 5 bases and J 0 bases; bases outside gene matches: 8. This CDR3 is 16 amino acids long. CDR3 in DNA: TGCAGTGCTGGGACAGGGAACCGATATAGCAATCAGCCCCAGCATTTT. Translating it yields CSAGTGNRYSNQPQHF.

This clonotype was counted at least ten times. The chain uses TRBV7-8 and TRBJ2-7; D unresolved. Trimming stripped 1 base from V and 4 bases from J, with 14 bases between. The CDR3 totals 15 residues. Germline V gene sequence: CDR1 SGHVS, CDR2 FQNEAQ. In DNA, the CDR3 is TGTGCCAGCAGCTTAGGTGGGTGGGGAAAGTACGAGCAGTACTTC. Translated, it gives CASSLGGWGKYEQYF.

In this sample, this clonotype turned up a few times. The gene calls are TRBV6-2 or TRBV6-3 and TRBJ1-5; the match to TRBD1 covers 9 bases. There are 12 residues in the CDR3. V dropped 8 bases and J dropped 15; count of bases not matched to a gene: 11. The V gene's germline CDR1 is MNHEY and CDR2 SVGEGT. DNA of the CDR3: TGTGCCAGCGCCGGGACAGGGTTTCGAAGGCATTTT. This translates into CASAGTGFRRHF.

This clonotype was detected many times. This chain links TRBV6-1 with TRBJ1-3, with D unresolved. The germline gives CDR1 MNHNS, CDR2 SASEGT. V was clipped by 6 bases and J by 3 bases, with 12 bases between them. This CDR3 has 14 residues. The CDR3 DNA is TGTGCCAGCAGGAGGGTCCGGGGTGGAAACACCATATATTTT. As protein: CASRRVRGGNTIYF.

This clonotype showed up many times. J is TRBJ2-7 and V is TRBV18; D remains ambiguous. The CDR3 has 17 residues. V lost 3 bases to trimming and J lost 2 bases, with 20 bases between them. The germline CDR1 and CDR2 sequences are KGHSH and LQKENI. In DNA, the CDR3 is TGTGCCAGCTCACCTTACGACGCAGCAGTGCCTACCTACGAGCAGTACTTC. This encodes CASSPYDAAVPTYEQYF.